These T cell receptor beta chains were read from a single sample in a study of blood T cell repertoires in COVID-19. Assay used: immunoSEQ multiplex PCR; TCRdb lists only in-frame clones, some missing. The sample carries under 95,000 clones, about 89% recorded once. Material for sequencing was peripheral blood. These receptors originate from a human donor with acute or convalescent COVID-19. The donor label of this sample is uncertain. The CDR3 runs from the conserved cysteine through the conserved F or W. D genes are given only for firm matches. Clone sizes are given selectively: once, few, many, or a class where the clone is expanded.

>TRBV30|-|-|TRBJ1-1
CAWSRSLFDTEAFF
TGTGCCTGGAGCCGGTCCCTTTTCGACACTGAAGCTTTCTTT
>TRBV7-2|TRBD1|-|TRBJ1-3
CASSRDRGDTIYF
TGTGCCAGCAGCCGGGACAGGGGGGACACCATATATTTT
>TRBV25-1|-|-|TRBJ2-2
CASSELAGRTGELFF
TGTGCCAGCAGTGAATTGGCGGGGCGCACCGGGGAGCTGTTTTTT
>TRBV24-1|TRBD1|-|TRBJ2-1
CATSGTDRTLNNEQFF
TGTGCCACCAGTGGAACGGACAGGACCCTTAACAATGAGCAGTTCTTC
>TRBV5-1|TRBD2|-|TRBJ2-1
CASSLFASGGWSSYNEQFF
TGCGCCAGCAGCTTGTTCGCTAGCGGGGGTTGGAGCTCCTACAATGAGCAGTTCTTC
>TRBV4-2|-|-|TRBJ2-1
CASKTGRGEAYNEQFF
TGTGCCAGCAAGACAGGTCGGGGGGAGGCCTACAATGAGCAGTTCTTC
>TRBV7-3|TRBD1|-|TRBJ1-1
CASSPTGQRNTEAFF
TGTGCCAGCAGCCCGACGGGACAGAGGAACACTGAAGCTTTCTTT
>TRBV12-3/TRBV12-4|-|-|TRBJ2-5
CATTMGLGETQYF
TGTGCCACTACAATGGGGCTGGGAGAGACCCAGTACTTC
>TRBV18|TRBD1|-|TRBJ1-1
CASSQGQEGTEAFF
TGTGCCAGCTCACAAGGACAGGAGGGAACTGAAGCTTTCTTT
>TRBV3-1/TRBV3-2|-|-|TRBJ2-5
CASSLAEETQYF
TGTGCCAGCAGCCTTGCGGAAGAGACCCAGTACTTC
>TRBV6-6|TRBD1|-|TRBJ2-7
CASSFPGGEAYEQYF
TGTGCCAGCAGTTTCCCAGGGGGCGAAGCCTACGAGCAGTACTTC
>TRBV7-2|-|once|TRBJ1-1
CASSLGGEASTEAFF
TGTGCCAGCAGCTTGGGAGGGGAGGCTAGCACTGAAGCTTTCTTT
>TRBV29-1|TRBD1|-|TRBJ2-2
CSGGTGSSGELFF
TGCAGCGGTGGGACAGGGTCGTCCGGGGAGCTGTTTTTT
>TRBV6-5|-|-|TRBJ1-1
CASSQRGGSLEAFF
TGTGCCAGCAGCCAACGTGGAGGAAGTCTTGAAGCTTTCTTT
>TRBV7-7|TRBD1|-|TRBJ2-2
CASSLDRGGTGELFF
TGTGCCAGCAGCTTGGACAGGGGAGGGACCGGGGAGCTGTTTTTT
>TRBV19|TRBD2|-|TRBJ2-3
CASSRGLAGTSDTQYF
TGTGCCAGTAGCCGGGGACTAGCGGGGACCTCAGATACGCAGTATTTT
>TRBV24-1|-|-|TRBJ1-5
CATSGGAGNQPQHF
TGTGCCACCTCGGGCGGAGCAGGGAATCAGCCCCAGCATTTT
>TRBV25-1|TRBD2|once|TRBJ2-3
CASSPGGRQYF
TGTGCCAGCAGCCCGGGAGGGAGGCAGTATTTT
>TRBV2|-|few|TRBJ1-5
CASSAERNQPQHF
TGTGCCAGCAGCGCTGAGAGGAATCAGCCCCAGCATTTT
>TRBV2|TRBD1|-|TRBJ1-4
CASNPGQRIEKLFF
TGTGCCAGCAATCCGGGACAGAGAATTGAAAAACTGTTTTTT
>TRBV6-2/TRBV6-3|TRBD1|-|TRBJ1-2
CASSYSGQSSSGYTF
TGTGCCAGCAGTTACTCGGGACAGTCATCCAGTGGCTACACCTTC
>TRBV25-1|TRBD1|-|TRBJ1-2
CASSELDREDGYTF
TGTGCCAGCAGTGAACTCGACAGGGAAGATGGCTACACCTTC
>TRBV7-2|-|-|TRBJ1-1
CASSLVVVENTEAFF
TGTGCCAGCAGCTTAGTTGTGGTAGAGAACACTGAAGCTTTCTTT
>TRBV7-9|-|-|TRBJ2-5
CASSQRGTGGGETQYF
TGTGCCAGCAGCCAACGAGGAACAGGGGGAGGGGAGACCCAGTACTTC
>TRBV6-1|TRBD1|-|TRBJ2-7
CASSLDRASYEQYF
TGTGCCAGCAGTTTGGACAGGGCCTCCTACGAGCAGTACTTC
>TRBV2|-|-|TRBJ2-3
CASQIVSTDTQYF
TGTGCCAGCCAAATTGTTAGCACAGATACGCAGTATTTT
>TRBV28|-|-|TRBJ1-1
CASSTGGANTEAFF
TGTGCCAGCAGTACCGGCGGAGCAAACACTGAAGCTTTCTTT
>TRBV5-6|-|-|TRBJ2-1
CASSLDLSTYNEQFF
TGTGCCAGCAGCTTGGATCTATCAACCTACAATGAGCAGTTCTTC
>TRBV5-1|TRBD1|-|TRBJ2-2
CASSLLGQGGAGELFF
TGCGCCAGCAGCTTGCTCGGACAGGGGGGAGCCGGGGAGCTGTTTTTT
>TRBV21-1|-|once|TRBJ2-7
CASSKGPRESRQKLAGTYEQYF
TGTGCCAGCAGCAAAGGGCCCCGAGAGTCCAGACAAAAACTAGCGGGGACCTACGAGCAGTACTTC